One sample yielded the 21 T cell receptor beta chains listed below, sequenced in a study of blood T cells in healthy people across ages. A second PCR, run for about 7 to 11 cycles, used a sample-barcoded 5' primer plus a J-beta primer mix. TCRdb recomputed calls from the 5' RACE reads with MiXCR, one row per CDR3 protein. The sample includes about 1,800,000 distinct CDR3 sequences, roughly 30% seen only once; the top ten take roughly 8%. The sample consisted of blood. All receptors derive from a woman younger than 45 in good health.

The gene calls are TRBV5-1 and TRBJ2-2; 7 bases align to TRBD1. The CDR3 covers 16 residues. CDR1 is SGHRS and CDR2 is YFSETQ in the germline V gene. The junction had 12 bases not matched to a gene; V was cut back by 5 bases and J by 5 bases. CDR3 region: CASSPGTAERTGELFF. CDR3 nucleotides: TGCGCCAGCAGTCCTGGGACAGCCGAGCGTACCGGGGAGCTGTTTTTT.

This sequence joins TRBV30 and TRBJ2-3, with 9 bases matching TRBD2. The V gene's germline CDR1 is GTSNPN and CDR2 SVGIG (reference sequence). This CDR3 contains 15 residues. The junction had 4 bases not matched to a gene; V was cut back by 2 bases and J by 1 base. The CDR3 DNA sequence: TGTGCCTGGAGTCCCCGACTAGCGGGCACAGATACGCAGTATTTT. Translating it yields CAWSPRLAGTDTQYF.

This clonotype was detected ten times or more. The chain uses TRBV4-3 and TRBJ2-5; no reliable D call. The CDR3 has 15 amino acids. Germline lookup yields CDR1 LGHNA and CDR2 YSLEER. Trimming removed 0 bases from V and 1 base from J, with 9 bases in between. CDR3 sequence (DNA): TGCGCCAGCAGCCAAGATCGTGAAGGCCAAGAGACCCAGTACTTC. This codes for CASSQDREGQETQYF.

J is TRBJ2-1 and V is TRBV14, with TRBD1 matching 12 bases. CDR3 length: 16 amino acids. V lost 4 bases, J lost 10 bases, and 11 bases stayed unmatched. Germline V gene data show CDR1 as SGHDN and CDR2 as FVKESK. In DNA form, the CDR3 reads TGTGCCAGCAGCCCGGAAACCGGGACAGGGGGCCGGGAGCAGTTCTTC. This encodes CASSPETGTGGREQFF.

This clonotype was observed a handful of times. The chain employs TRBV7-8 and TRBJ1-2; D is unclear. Trimming removed 8 bases at V and 6 bases at J, with 19 bases between. The germline CDR1 and CDR2 sequences are SGHVS and FQNEAQ. The CDR3 sequence is 14 residues long. The chain's CDR3 is CASCFSPSGDGYTF. In DNA form, the CDR3 reads TGTGCCAGCTGTTTTTCGCCGTCGGGTGATGGCTACACCTTC.

As for this clonotype: At one of its ends the junction is not consistent with the germline gene, which may arise from a read error. This chain uses TRBV20-1 with TRBJ2-3, with 8 positions matching TRBD2. This CDR3 region has 15 residues. In germline, CDR1 is DFQATT, CDR2 SNEGSKA (reference sequence). CDR3 DNA: TGTAGTGCTAGAAGTCCCGGGGGGGGGACAGATACGCAGTATTTT. Translation gives CSARSPGGGTDTQYF.

This clonotype was detected once. A junction end diverges from the germline sequence, so it may reflect a read error. The chain uses TRBV5-1 and TRBJ2-5; D not resolved. Germline CDR1 and CDR2: SGHRS and YFSETQ. This CDR3 is built from 15 residues. CDR3 bases: TGCGCCAGCAGCTTGGAACCCAGACTGCAAGCGACCCAGTACTTC. It codes for CASSLEPRLQATQYF. The whole variable domain, filled in from reference TRBV5-1 and TRBJ2-5, reads KAGVTQTPRYLIKTRGQQVTLSCSPISGHRSVSWYQQTPGQGLQFLFEYFSETQRNKGNFPGRFSGRQFSNSRSEMNVSTLELGDSALYLCASSLEPRLQATQYFGPGTRLLVL.

This clonotype was counted only a few times. This chain uses TRBV2 with TRBJ2-3, with 10 bases matching TRBD2. Per germline, CDR1 SNHLY and CDR2 FYNNEI. Trimming cost V 6 bases and J 11 bases; bases outside gene matches: 14. This CDR3 region has 15 residues. The CDR3 coding sequence is TGTGCCAGCAGCGGCTTTAGCGGGGGGACCTCTCTGCAGTATTTT. This codes for CASSGFSGGTSLQYF. Drawing the rest from reference TRBV2 and TRBJ2-3, the complete variable domain is EPEVTQTPSHQVTQMGQEVILRCVPISNHLYFYWYRQILGQKVEFLVSFYNNEISEKSEIFDDQFSVERPDGSNFTLKIRSTKLEDSAMYFCASSGFSGGTSLQYFGPGTRLTVL.

This clonotype was recorded a few times. A junction end diverges from the germline sequence, so it may reflect a read error. The chain recombines TRBV6-2 or TRBV6-3 with TRBJ2-1, with D tentatively TRBD2 (5 bases). Germline CDR1 reads MNHEY; CDR2 reads SVGEGT. The CDR3 length is 14 residues. CDR3 sequence: CAGRKDSSDNEQFF. DNA for the CDR3: TGTGCCGGCAGAAAGGACTCCAGTGACAATGAGCAGTTCTTC.

Of note for this clonotype: A single base separates this from a much larger clone, so it may be a read error. CDR3 loop: CTSSHLGGYTF. DNA of the CDR3: TGTACCAGCAGCCATTTGGGGGGCTACACCTTC. This chain links TRBV4-2 with TRBJ1-2, with unresolved D. The CDR3 runs to 11 residues. Germline assignment: CDR1 LGHNA and CDR2 YNFKEQ.

This clonotype was seen repeatedly, ten times or more. This rearrangement joins TRBV10-3 to TRBJ2-5; the match to TRBD1 covers 7 bases. This CDR3 is 13 amino acids long. After removal of 7 bases from V and 2 bases from J, the junction contained 4 bases not matched to a gene. In germline, CDR1 is ENHRY, CDR2 SYGVKD. The CDR3 here is CAINGQDQETQYF. CDR3 DNA: TGTGCCATCAACGGACAGGATCAAGAGACCCAGTACTTC.

Only a few counts were recorded for this clonotype. The V and J genes are TRBV20-1 and TRBJ2-1, with D tentatively TRBD2 (5 bases). The V and J ends lost 5 bases and 10 bases respectively, with 18 bases between them. The germline CDR1 and CDR2 sequences are DFQATT and SNEGSKA (reference sequence). The CDR3 spans 13 residues. The CDR3 region is CSARGDTMGEQFF. The CDR3 region has the DNA TGCAGTGCTCGGGGAGATACTATGGGAGAGCAGTTCTTC.

The CDR3: CASSQAVWAVPTDTQYF. The CDR3 DNA reads TGCGCCAGCAGCCAAGCGGTTTGGGCGGTGCCCACAGATACGCAGTATTTT. The chain is built from TRBV4-1 and TRBJ2-3; D not resolved. The CDR3 is 17 amino acids. Per germline, CDR1 MGHRA and CDR2 YSYEKL. V dropped 1 base and J dropped 2 bases, with 16 bases sitting between them.

A note on this clonotype: This may arise from a read error, as a much more abundant clone is one base away. The chain is built from TRBV25-1 and TRBJ2-1; the D gene is possibly TRBD2 (6 bases). The germline CDR1 and CDR2 sequences are MGHDK and SYGVNS. There are 15 residues in the CDR3. With 1 base removed from V and 9 bases from J, the gap between germline ends came to 16 bases. This CDR3 is CASSESSPRRGEQFF. The DNA of the CDR3 is TGTGCCAGCAGTGAATCGAGCCCCCGGAGGGGTGAGCAGTTCTTC.

Points on this clonotype: A read error may account for a junction end that differs from germline. The rearrangement joins TRBV7-6 to TRBJ2-1; D gene unclear. CDR3 size: 12 residues. Germline V lookup: CDR1 SGHVS, CDR2 FNYEAQ. The CDR3 sequence: CANSLAGNEQFF. CDR3 nucleotides: TGTGCCAACAGCTTAGCCGGCAATGAGCAGTTCTTC.

The table lists this clonotype with a count of one. A read error is possible here, since a much larger clone lies one base away. The chain is built from TRBV7-9 and TRBJ1-2; possibly TRBD1 for D (6 bases). Trimming removed 5 bases at V and 12 bases at J, with 16 bases between. CDR1 is SEHNR, CDR2 FQNEAQ, per germline (reference sequence). The CDR3 is made up of 12 amino acids. The CDR3: CASSRDDGGHTF. The CDR3 coding sequence is TGTGCCAGCAGCAGGGACGACGGGGGCCACACCTTC.

The chain is built from TRBV6-2 or TRBV6-3 and TRBJ2-1, with unresolved D. This CDR3 comprises 13 residues. V was trimmed by 4 bases and J by 7 bases, leaving 11 bases between them. Per the germline V gene, CDR1 is MNHEY and CDR2 is SVGEGT. CDR3 amino acids: CASSFHSVNEQFF. The DNA of the CDR3 is TGTGCCAGCAGTTTCCATTCTGTAAATGAGCAGTTCTTC.

Comments on this clonotype: Just one base apart from a much larger clone, this may be a read error. This chain joins TRBV6-6 and TRBJ1-5; D ambiguous. CDR1 MNHNY and CDR2 SVGAGI come from the germline V gene (reference sequence). V was clipped by 2 bases and J by 3 bases, with 11 bases between them. This CDR3 spans 15 amino acids. CDR3 amino acids: CASSYAAGHNQPQHF. The CDR3, as DNA: TGTGCCAGCAGTTACGCGGCAGGCCACAATCAGCCCCAGCATTTT.

The chain joins TRBV28 to TRBJ1-1; D not resolved. V was shortened by 3 bases and J by 1 base, with 9 bases between the two germline ends. The CDR3 totals 14 residues. The germline CDR1 and CDR2 sequences are MDHEN and SYDVKM. The CDR3, as DNA: TGTGCCAGCAGTTTCCGTCGACGGAACACTGAAGCTTTCTTT. Protein: CASSFRRRNTEAFF.

This clonotype turned up a few times. A read error may explain this, as a much larger clone is one base away. J is TRBJ2-5 and V is TRBV2; D might be TRBD1 (6 bases). The J call is uncertain, as TRBJ2-7 better fits the DNA end. CDR3 length: 12 residues. The germline gives CDR1 SNHLY, CDR2 FYNNEI. Here the CDR3 reads CVSSGDFYEQYF. The CDR3 DNA is TGTGTCAGCTCAGGGGATTTCTACGAGCAGTACTTC.

The chain is built from TRBV14 and TRBJ2-2; D is perhaps TRBD2 (5 bases). The CDR3 extends over 15 amino acids. CDR1 is SGHDN and CDR2 is FVKESK in the germline V gene. V lost 1 base and J lost 6, with 12 bases in between. The CDR3 nucleotides read TGTGCCAGCAGCCAAGTTGGTGGGAGTTCCGGGGAGCTGTTTTTT. It codes for CASSQVGGSSGELFF.